The 14 T cell receptor beta chains below all came from one sample that was sequenced in a study of T cells after yellow fever vaccination. From the 5' RACE reads, TCRdb called clonotypes with MiXCR, one entry per CDR3 protein. The table lists about 330,000 distinct CDR3 sequences, roughly 8% of them singletons. The specimen was PBMCs, collected roughly 46 days after the first yellow fever vaccination. These receptors originate from a man between 18 and 29 years old who received the YFV17D yellow fever vaccine.

This clonotype was picked up many times. V is TRBV11-2 and J is TRBJ2-5; unclear D gene. The CDR3 totals 18 residues. The V gene's germline CDR1 is SGHAT and CDR2 FQNNGV. With 1 base removed from V and 5 bases from J, the gap between germline ends came to 23 bases. CDR3 sequence: CASSLVSVPHHARETQYF. The CDR3 coding sequence is TGTGCCAGCAGCTTAGTTTCAGTCCCCCACCATGCGCGGGAGACCCAGTACTTC.

This clonotype was seen only a few times. The chain carries TRBV7-2 and TRBJ1-6; D is possibly TRBD1 (6 bases). The CDR3 runs to 15 residues. Germline V gene lookup returns CDR1 SGHTA and CDR2 FQGNSA. The V end lost 5 bases, the J end lost 5 bases, and 13 bases lay between the germline ends. The CDR3 here is CASSPTGTNNSPLHF. The CDR3 bases are TGTGCCAGCAGCCCAACCGGGACAAATAATTCACCCCTCCACTTT.

Only a few counts were recorded for this clonotype. The chain has TRBV12-3 or TRBV12-4 and TRBJ2-3, with unresolved D. V shed 6 bases and J shed 10 bases, with 14 bases lying between them. The CDR3 runs to 12 residues. The CDR3 protein is CASRTGPLAQYF. CDR3 nucleotides: TGTGCCAGCAGAACTGGGCCCTTGGCGCAGTATTTT.

In this sample, this clonotype turned up many times. This chain uses TRBV6-5 with TRBJ2-1; 7 nucleotides line up with TRBD1. This CDR3 contains 17 residues. Losses at the gene ends were 6 bases for V and 5 bases for J; bases not matched to a gene: 16. Germline CDR1 reads MNHEY; CDR2 reads SVGAGI. The CDR3 sequence: CASSRRGNSLSNNEQFF. CDR3 coding DNA: TGTGCCAGCAGCCGCAGGGGGAATTCACTCAGCAACAATGAGCAGTTCTTC.

V is TRBV20-1 and J is TRBJ1-5, with 8 bases matching TRBD1. There are 13 residues in the CDR3. The trim removed 5 bases at V and 8 bases at J, leaving 8 bases unmatched. Germline V gene lookup returns CDR1 DFQATT and CDR2 SNEGSKA (reference sequence). For the CDR3, the DNA is TGCAGTGCTCTAACCAGGGGGCATGAGCCCCAGCATTTT. It codes for CSALTRGHEPQHF.

The V call is TRBV6-2 or TRBV6-3, the J call TRBJ2-5, with D hard to call. Trimming cost V 2 bases and J 0 bases, with 13 bases left between them. In germline, CDR1 is MNHEY, CDR2 SVGEGT. The CDR3 has 16 amino acids. CDR3 loop: CASSYNKDLYQETQYF. CDR3 nucleotides: TGTGCCAGCAGTTACAACAAAGACCTCTACCAAGAGACCCAGTACTTC.

This clonotype was found many times. V gene TRBV25-1 combines with J gene TRBJ1-2; D uncertain. Trimming removed 3 bases from V and 0 bases from J, with 11 bases in between. Germline CDR1 is MGHDK and CDR2 is SYGVNS. The CDR3 sequence is 15 residues long. The CDR3 loop is CASSEAGGANYGYTF. The CDR3 DNA sequence: TGTGCCAGCAGTGAGGCAGGCGGAGCTAACTATGGCTACACCTTC.

This chain links TRBV12-3 or TRBV12-4 with TRBJ2-5; D may be TRBD2 (6 bases). The CDR3 spans 12 residues. V was shortened by 2 bases and J by 6 bases, with 7 bases between the two germline ends. The CDR3 nucleotides are TGTGCCAGCAGTTTACTAGCGCAGACCCAGTACTTC. Protein product: CASSLLAQTQYF.

This clonotype came up many times. V usage is TRBV27 and J usage is TRBJ2-3, with unresolved D. CDR3 length: 12 residues. The V end was cut by 3 bases, the J end by 7 bases, with 8 bases between. Germline V gene data show CDR1 as MNHEY and CDR2 as SMNVEV (reference sequence). The CDR3 sequence: CASSLGGHTQYF. DNA of the CDR3: TGTGCCAGCAGTTTGGGCGGTCATACGCAGTATTTT.

This clonotype occurred a few times. The CDR3 protein is CSAIPLGIALGSYNEQFF. In DNA, the CDR3 is TGCAGTGCTATCCCCCTAGGGATTGCACTGGGATCCTACAATGAGCAGTTCTTC. V usage is TRBV20-1 and J usage is TRBJ2-1; no clear D gene. The CDR3 sequence is 18 residues long. V was trimmed by 4 bases and J by 1 base, leaving 23 bases between them. Germline V gene lookup returns CDR1 DFQATT and CDR2 SNEGSKA (reference sequence).

The chain links TRBV20-1 to TRBJ2-1, with no clear D. CDR1 and CDR2 from the germline V gene are DFQATT and SNEGSKA (reference sequence). V shed 0 bases and J shed 0 bases, with 12 bases lying between them. CDR3 size: 16 residues. The CDR3 loop is CSARDGSASSYNEQFF. The CDR3 region has the DNA TGCAGTGCTAGAGATGGGTCGGCAAGCTCCTACAATGAGCAGTTCTTC.

This clonotype has a handful of counts. The chain carries TRBV7-2 and TRBJ1-1; D possibly corresponds to TRBD1 (5 bases). Germline CDR1 SGHTA, CDR2 FQGNSA. The CDR3 has 12 amino acids. V was pared by 8 bases and J by 8 bases, with 15 bases between. This CDR3 reads CASGVGHREAFF. In DNA, the CDR3 is TGTGCCAGCGGGGTGGGCCACAGGGAAGCTTTCTTT. The variable domain in full, completed from reference TRBV7-2 and TRBJ1-1, reads GAGVSQSPSNKVTEKGKDVELRCDPISGHTALYWYRQSLGQGLEFLIYFQGNSAPDKSGLPSDRFSAERTGGSVSTLTIQRTQQEDSAVYLCASGVGHREAFFGQGTRLTVV.

The sample holds many counts of this clonotype. V is TRBV7-2 and J is TRBJ2-3; D possibly corresponds to TRBD2 (7 bases). Germline V CDR1 and CDR2: SGHTA, FQGNSA. The CDR3 spans 17 residues. V dropped 5 bases and J dropped 1 base, with 19 bases sitting between them. The CDR3 DNA reads as TGTGCCAGCAGCATCTTTAAGGGGGGGGGCGGCACAGATACGCAGTATTTT. This sequence encodes CASSIFKGGGGTDTQYF.

This clonotype has only a few counts. The chain uses TRBV28 and TRBJ2-3, with 9 bases identical to TRBD2. The J segment lost 4 bases and the V segment lost 5 bases, leaving 13 bases of the junction unmatched. The length of the CDR3 is 17 residues. CDR1 and CDR2 from the germline V gene are MDHEN and SYDVKM. Here the CDR3 DNA reads TGTGCCAGCAGTCCCACAATTGCGGGGGGGAGGGCAGATACGCAGTATTTT. It translates to CASSPTIAGGRADTQYF.